The TCR beta chain described here comes from a study of blood T cell repertoires in COVID-19. CDR3 length: 17 amino acids. Germline assignment: CDR1 SNHLY and CDR2 FYNNEI. The germline V and J ends were trimmed by 5 bases and 1 base, with 20 bases remaining between them. How the authors handled the data: Estimated nucleated cell counts came from reference gene primer amplification. Sequencing was performed with immunoSEQ multiplex PCR; in TCRdb, only in-frame clones are kept and a portion is missing. V and J calls and clone size are given by that table; D and trimming were obtained from the DNA. The sample holds some 77,000 clones, roughly 80% seen once.

The sequence derives from a woman aged 55-69 years with acute or convalescent COVID-19. Specimen: peripheral blood. J is TRBJ1-1 and V is TRBV2, with a tentative D call TRBD1 (5 bases). This CDR3 reads CASSSTGLPPGNTEAFF. DNA of the CDR3: TGTGCCAGCAGTTCAACGGGACTCCCACCGGGGAACACTGAAGCTTTCTTT.